This entry lists 19 T cell receptor beta chains sequenced from one sample in a study of long-term antiretroviral therapy in people with HIV. With survey level as its setting, the immunoSEQ assay was v3.0. Measured with immunoSEQ multiplex PCR; TCRdb has only the in-frame clones, and not every one. The sample holds some 47,000 clones, about 95% seen once. This specimen consisted of unsorted PBMCs, obtained 3.7 years after starting antiretroviral therapy. The origin of the receptors is a woman in her 50s with HIV.

The count of this clone is one. The rearrangement uses TRBV30 and TRBJ1-4, with D possibly TRBD1 on 5 matching bases. V dropped 2 bases and J dropped 8 bases, with 12 bases sitting between them. Germline V gene data show CDR1 as GTSNPN and CDR2 as SVGIG (reference sequence). There are 13 residues in the CDR3. The DNA for the CDR3 is TGTGCCTGGAGTCCCTGGGGCATAGAAAAACTGTTTTTT. Translated: CAWSPWGIEKLFF.

The chain carries TRBV10-3 and TRBJ2-7; D call uncertain. Germline loops: CDR1 ENHRY, CDR2 SYGVKD. This CDR3 region has 13 residues. Trimming removed 2 bases at V and 4 bases at J, with 9 bases between. In nucleotides, the CDR3 is TGTGCCATCAGTGAGATCGGAAGGTACGAGCAGTACTTC. Encoded protein: CAISEIGRYEQYF.

V usage is TRBV4-1 and J usage is TRBJ1-1, with no clear D. V was shortened by 5 bases and J by 1 base, with 14 bases between the two germline ends. The CDR3 has 15 amino acids. Germline assignment: CDR1 MGHRA and CDR2 YSYEKL. CDR3 residues: CASSGVRIANTEAFF. The CDR3 bases are TGCGCCAGCAGCGGAGTACGGATTGCGAACACTGAAGCTTTCTTT.

The chain joins TRBV2 to TRBJ2-2; 9 nucleotides line up with TRBD1. The germline V gene has CDR1 SNHLY and CDR2 FYNNEI. V was pared by 7 bases and J by 2 bases, with 2 bases of the junction left unmatched. The CDR3 contains 14 residues. CDR3 sequence: CASNRGLNTGELFF. CDR3 DNA sequence: TGTGCCAGCAACAGGGGGCTTAACACCGGGGAGCTGTTTTTT.

This clone was detected once. Sequence at one end of the junction differs from germline and may be a read error. The chain is built from TRBV7-7 and TRBJ2-1; TRBD2 aligns across 9 bases. This CDR3 region has 15 residues. CDR1 SSHAT and CDR2 FNYEAQ come from the germline V gene (reference sequence). The CDR3 reads CASSLTSGKYNEQFF. The CDR3 DNA is TGTGCTAGCAGCCTGACTAGCGGAAAATACAATGAGCAGTTCTTC.

This chain connects TRBV10-3 to TRBJ2-5, with 7 bases matching TRBD2. There are 15 residues in the CDR3. With 3 bases clipped from V and 3 bases from J, the junction kept 7 bases outside the gene matches. CDR1 and CDR2 (germline): ENHRY, SYGVKD. In DNA form, the CDR3 reads TGTGCCATCAGTGACCAGCGGGGCCTAAAAGAGACCCAGTACTTC. Its protein is CAISDQRGLKETQYF.

The chain employs TRBV6-6 and TRBJ1-2; possible D gene TRBD1, 5 bases. CDR3 length: 13 residues. V dropped 7 bases and J dropped 4 bases, with 13 bases sitting between them. Germline CDR1 and CDR2: MNHNY and SVGAGI (reference sequence). The CDR3 reads CASNKAGSYGYTF. For the CDR3, the DNA is TGTGCCAGCAACAAGGCAGGGTCCTATGGCTACACCTTC.

This chain links TRBV2 with TRBJ1-6; 8 bases are shared with TRBD1. Germline assignment: CDR1 SNHLY and CDR2 FYNNEI. The CDR3 has 14 residues. V gave up 2 bases and J gave up 7 bases; unmatched junction bases: 1. CDR3 in amino acids: CASSEYRGNSPLHF. As DNA, the CDR3 is TGTGCCAGCAGTGAATACAGGGGGAATTCACCCCTCCACTTT.

The CDR3 is CASSPLKGTSGRRQFF. CDR3 sequence (DNA): TGCGCCAGCAGCCCGTTGAAGGGGACTAGCGGGCGCCGTCAGTTCTTC. This rearrangement joins TRBV4-1 to TRBJ2-1; TRBD2 aligns across 12 bases. CDR1 and CDR2 from the germline V gene are MGHRA and YSYEKL. Trimming cost V 4 bases and J 13 bases; bases outside gene matches: 14. The CDR3 totals 16 residues.

This rearrangement joins TRBV5-8 to TRBJ1-2; 11 bases map to TRBD1. The CDR3 runs to 15 residues. Trimming cost V 3 bases and J 6 bases; bases outside gene matches: 7. Looked up from germline, CDR1 is SGHTS and CDR2 is YDEGEE. CDR3 loop: CASSSPGQGVNGYTF. DNA for the CDR3: TGTGCCAGCAGCTCTCCGGGACAGGGGGTAAATGGCTACACCTTC.

The CDR3 DNA sequence: TGTGCCAGCAGTCCTCCAGGAAAGTACCAAGAGACCCAGTACTTC. It yields the protein CASSPPGKYQETQYF. The V and J genes are TRBV27 and TRBJ2-5; D not resolved. The CDR3 length is 15 residues. V lost 5 bases and J lost 0, with 13 bases in between. The germline CDR1 and CDR2 sequences are MNHEY and SMNVEV (reference sequence).

The V call is TRBV21-1, the J call TRBJ1-4. TRBV21-1 is an annotated pseudogene. The CDR3 runs to 12 residues. CDR3 in DNA: TGTGCCAGCAGCCCCCGGACTGAAAAACTGTTTTTT. Its translation: CASSPRTEKLFF.

The V call is TRBV2, the J call TRBJ1-2; D remains ambiguous. The germline V and J ends were trimmed by 4 bases and 3 bases, with 15 bases remaining between them. Germline V CDR1 and CDR2: SNHLY, FYNNEI. The length of the CDR3 is 15 residues. CDR3 sequence reads: CASSVNSRFYYGYTF. The CDR3 DNA reads as TGTGCCAGCAGTGTTAACAGTCGCTTTTACTATGGCTACACCTTC.

CDR3 DNA: TGTGCCAGCTCGGGGGGGCCGATTCACAATGAGCAGTTCTTC. Translating gives CASSGGPIHNEQFF. The chain couples TRBV27 to TRBJ2-1; 8 nucleotides match TRBD2. From germline, CDR1 is MNHEY and CDR2 SMNVEV (reference sequence). CDR3 length equals 14 residues. The ends lost 8 bases at V and 5 bases at J; junction bases unmatched: 8.

The chain uses TRBV6-6 and TRBJ1-1; D gene unclear. Germline-derived CDR1 and CDR2 are MNHNY and SVGAGI (reference sequence). The CDR3 is 15 amino acids. The V end was cut by 2 bases, the J end by 9 bases, with 19 bases between. The CDR3 spells CASSYGLTNPLQAFF. The DNA of the CDR3 is TGTGCCAGCAGTTACGGTTTGACTAACCCTTTACAAGCTTTCTTT.

This clone was found once. J is TRBJ2-6 and V is TRBV6-6, with D possibly being TRBD1 (6 bases). Per the germline V gene, CDR1 is MNHNY and CDR2 is SVGAGI (reference sequence). The CDR3 extends over 12 amino acids. Trimming left V 6 bases short and J 13 bases short, with 13 bases between. CDR3 in amino acids: CASRSNGQVLTF. In DNA, the CDR3 is TGTGCCAGCAGATCTAATGGACAGGTCCTGACTTTC.

This chain joins TRBV4-1 and TRBJ2-7; 8 bases are a match to TRBD2. The V gene's germline CDR1 is MGHRA and CDR2 YSYEKL. V dropped 0 bases and J dropped 6; count of bases not matched to a gene: 4. The CDR3 spans 14 residues. CDR3 nucleotides: TGCGCCAGCAGCCAAGATCGACTAGCGACCGAGCAGTACTTC. Residues: CASSQDRLATEQYF.

The CDR3 nucleotides read TGCGCCAGCAGCTCCGGGACAGGTACCTACGAGCAGTACTTC. It yields the protein CASSSGTGTYEQYF. This chain connects TRBV4-1 to TRBJ2-7, with 8 bases lining up with TRBD1. Trimming at V came to 5 bases and at J to 2 bases, leaving 5 bases not matched to a gene. CDR1 MGHRA and CDR2 YSYEKL come from the germline V gene. This CDR3 has 14 residues.

This clone was picked up a small number of times. The V gene is TRBV2, the J gene TRBJ1-5; no clear D gene. V lost 3 bases, J lost 6 bases, and 12 bases lay in between. The germline V gene has CDR1 SNHLY and CDR2 FYNNEI. The CDR3 is 14 amino acids. CDR3 in DNA: TGTGCCAGCAGTGAGGTGGGGTCGGGTCAGCCCCAGCATTTT. This translates into CASSEVGSGQPQHF.